This T cell receptor (beta chain) is from a study of cytomegalovirus exposure and HLA in healthy donors (dated by TCRdb to 2016 to 2017). Notes on the research overall: An earlier analysis of some 550 of the donors reported approximately 300 Gb of sequence data and roughly 110 million unique TCR beta sequences from around 200 million T cells. On average, about 200,000 unique TCR beta nucleotide sequences were sequenced per donor among 398 genotyped donors of the cohort, with 15% to 20% of those sequences being non-productive. Genome-wide SNP genotypes for about 60% of the roughly 670 donors were used in a later genetic analysis, which treated that subset as a discovery cohort. To predict cytomegalovirus infection status, the study brought together high-throughput TCR immunosequencing, statistical association of individual TCRs with disease status, and machine learning. Besides the first cohort of about 730 subjects, a separate validation cohort made up of over a hundred different subjects was used. A handful of DR-DQ haplotypes were handled as single units for association and clustering because linkage in the cohort was strong. In a later analysis, previously published TCR beta repertoires from 666 donors were re-analyzed and high-resolution HLA genotyping was added so that TCR occurrence patterns could be studied. All discovery cohort repertoires had been generated on a single sequencing platform. HLA typing included class I and class II loci at four-digit resolution. The aim of the study was to test whether cataloging public T cell receptors could identify signatures of past pathogen exposure. Donor age, sex, ethnicity and CMV serostatus were compiled alongside the repertoire data. To decide whether each TCR beta V gene segment behaved as functional or pseudogenic, an earlier analysis of fewer than 750 of the donors relied on high-throughput TCR beta sequencing. An early release covering about 600 HLA-typed donors comprised about 310 gigabases of sequencing data and around 80 million unique TCR sequences. Typing coverage differed by locus: A, B, C, DRB1 and DQB1 were typed in roughly 629-630 donors, DQA1 in about 560, DPA1 in some 610, and DPB1 in 472. The study used immunosequencing to profile the T cell repertoires of 670 or so subjects and linked those repertoires to cytomegalovirus serostatus. Of the roughly 400 genotyped donors, over 80% were placed in the genetic ancestry cluster associated with self-reported Caucasian donors. Rather than using new phenotypic data, the later analysis identified candidate immune exposures from TCR beta sequences and from how often those sequences occurred across donors. General study outcomes and caveats: Most TCR sequences were observed very rarely across donors, whereas some public TCRs were present in many individuals. Correlated functional status among segregating V segments might be attributable to linkage disequilibrium, but an unknown experimental factor could not be ruled out. This cohort had only TCR beta chains sequenced, and the lack of alpha or paired-chain data limited which features could be detected. Because HLA typing was unavailable for some donors at each locus, only the typed subset was used in association tests. According to a later analysis, most CMV-associated TCR beta chains appeared to be HLA-restricted, and the HLA associations seemed to be driven largely by CMV exposure. V-gene and J-gene trimming of TCR beta chains was associated with a missense DCLRE1C variant in a later genetic analysis, and the association was replicated in an independent cohort. A later genetic analysis reported fewer N-insertions in productive TCRs among donors in an Asian-associated ancestry cluster than the approximately 700-donor mean. The study gave a list of roughly 150 TCR beta chains associated with cytomegalovirus. In vitro tests confirmed that a few of the cytomegalovirus-associated TCR beta chains recognize cytomegalovirus antigens. About 15 rarely observed V segments, including chromosome 9 orphons, were excluded from the earlier analysis of about 600 of the donors because counts were too low. According to a later analysis, parvovirus B19, influenza, CMV and Epstein-Barr virus appeared linked to several top co-occurrence clusters. A further reported finding was that TCR beta sequences accurately predicted the HLA-A and HLA-B alleles for most subjects in the first cohort. Broadly in line with IMGT annotations, most TCR beta V segments showed up in productive rearrangements about 87% or about 30% of the time in an earlier analysis of 587 of the donors. The 87-base-pair reads could not distinguish some IMGT-functional V segments, including TRBV6-2 and TRBV6-3, so those segments were excluded. In a later analysis, some 17,000 TCR beta sequences were associated with specific HLA alleles at a false discovery rate of 0.05. The classifier was reported to diagnose cytomegalovirus status with high specificity and sensitivity in both the original and validation cohorts. The authors suggested that the approach could potentially be generalized to other disease states and immunological phenotypes. Sequencing depth was assumed to be roughly uniform across donors in the presence/absence analyses, though that assumption may not hold. According to a later analysis, TCR association rates differed among HLA loci, with DRB1 alleles showing the most associated TCRs and HLA-C alleles showing the fewest. Assigning TCR associations to individual alleles was difficult when HLA alleles, especially DR and DQ, strongly co-occurred. CMV serostatus was the only immune exposure information available for the cohort. Compared with equally common non-associated chains, HLA-associated TCR beta chains in a later analysis were more clonally expanded and had lower generation probabilities. A cluster of highly shared sequence variants was judged likely to be a technical artifact of the sequencing pipeline.

V lost 3 bases and J lost 7 bases, and the count of bases not matched to a germline gene is 17. From a lookup of the germline V gene, CDR1 and CDR2 are SGHVS and FQNEAQ. The CDR3, cysteine through phenylalanine, is 18 amino acids long. The CDR3 DNA has 54 bases and is translated from base 1. The cohort was made up of about 610 healthy bone marrow donors. Cohort members were all nominally healthy when sampled, although unrecorded immune exposures were likely present. The donor tested CMV seropositive and was one of the 289 seropositive cohort members. Every donor gave a peripheral blood sample, and the peripheral blood mononuclear cells from that sample were used for TCR beta sequencing. The Qiagen DNeasy Blood Extraction Kit was used to extract genomic DNA from the blood cell samples. The method behind the library was the immunoSEQ multiplex PCR assay. For the multiplex PCR, a mixture combining 60 forward primers for TCR Vbeta segments and 13 reverse primers for TCR Jbeta segments was used. Amplification of the CDR3 region of rearranged TCR beta genes was performed with a multiplex PCR assay on genomic DNA. On the Illumina HiSeq System, the amplified TCR beta libraries were sequenced as 87-base-pair reads. In the paper's pipeline: A later analysis counted tens of millions of unique TCR beta chains across the approximately 700 repertoires, and around 9.9 million of these chains were shared by at least two donors. Raw reads were error-corrected and collapsed into unique sequences by a nearest-neighbor algorithm in which closely related sequences were merged to remove PCR and sequencing errors. V, D and J gene segments were assigned by aligning CDR3 sequences to IMGT reference sequences. For a sequence to be retained, at least a six-nucleotide match to both a V gene segment and a J gene segment was required. A rearrangement was called productive if the CDR3 had no stop codons and remained in frame with V and J, and every other rearrangement was called non-productive. CDR3 was defined by IMGT convention, running from the second conserved V-encoded cysteine to the conserved J-encoded phenylalanine. In an earlier analysis of roughly 580 of the donors, sequences lacking an unambiguous match to a single V gene segment were excluded. An earlier analysis of 500 to 700 of the donors classified V segments as functional when productive rearrangements were above 56.7% and as segregating when the standard deviation between donors was above 5%. A statistical classification framework was built to diagnose cytomegalovirus status from the catalog of TCR beta chain sequences. A later analysis assigned V and J genes by comparing TCR nucleotide sequences with IMGT/GENE-DB human TR gene sequences. In a later analysis, CDR3 sequences and most-parsimonious VDJ recombination scenarios were assigned using the TCRdist pipeline. In a later analysis, every TCR beta chain was defined by the combination of its CDR3 amino acid sequence and its V-gene family, and reads without a unique V-gene family were dropped. In a later analysis, some 600 highly shared, low-generation-probability nucleotide sequences were removed to address suspected cross-contamination and a sequencing artifact. A later analysis calculated a clonal expansion index for each public chain from normalized within-repertoire ranks of inferred template counts. In a later analysis, generation probabilities were computed using a VDJ recombination model fitted to out-of-frame rearrangements, and the results were checked against IGoR. In a later analysis, TCR-TCR, TCR-HLA and TCR-CMV co-occurrence was scored with hypergeometric tests, and a repertoire-size bias correction was applied to TCR pairs. A later analysis estimated false discovery rates by permuting HLA or CMV assignments 20 times. A later analysis grouped co-occurring TCRs with DBSCAN, adding TCRdist sequence similarity when clustering within HLA-allele-positive subsets. Co-occurrence clustering excluded repertoires with fewer than 30,000 or more than 120,000 public chains, plus five with anomalous nucleotide sharing. Drawn from immuneACCESS, this table holds only the in-frame rearrangements with V and J called that TCRdb kept. Clones are partly lost; checked studies trace under half to an unresolved V gene and leave the rest unexplained. V and J calls and clone size are given by that table; D and trimming were obtained from the DNA. The sample table holds 100,000 or so clones, of which approximately 70% were seen once. The ten biggest clones cover less than 4.5% of the sample.

Turning to this clone: The antigen this receptor binds is unknown. Base quality data are lacking; no much larger clone is found one base away.

The sequence links TRBV7-8 to TRBJ2-1; 8 central nucleotides agree with TRBD2. The TCR was taken from a man aged 25 to 45 in good health and CMV-seropositive. What was sequenced was PBMCs. DNA sequence: TGTGCCAGCAGCTTCAGGGAGACGGGGGGGCCCTCGACGAATGAGCAGTTCTTC. It specifies CASSFRETGGPSTNEQFF.